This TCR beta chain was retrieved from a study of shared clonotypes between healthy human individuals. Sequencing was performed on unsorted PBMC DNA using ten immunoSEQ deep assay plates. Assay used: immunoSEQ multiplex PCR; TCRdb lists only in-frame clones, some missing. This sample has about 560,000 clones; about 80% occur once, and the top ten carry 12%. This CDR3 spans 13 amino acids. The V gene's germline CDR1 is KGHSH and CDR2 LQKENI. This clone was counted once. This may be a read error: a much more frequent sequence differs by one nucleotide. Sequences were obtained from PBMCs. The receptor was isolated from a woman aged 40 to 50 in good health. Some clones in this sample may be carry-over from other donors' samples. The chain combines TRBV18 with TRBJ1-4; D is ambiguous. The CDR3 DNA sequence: TGTGCCAGCTCACCACCGGCGAGTGAAAGACTGTTTTTT. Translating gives CASSPPASERLFF.